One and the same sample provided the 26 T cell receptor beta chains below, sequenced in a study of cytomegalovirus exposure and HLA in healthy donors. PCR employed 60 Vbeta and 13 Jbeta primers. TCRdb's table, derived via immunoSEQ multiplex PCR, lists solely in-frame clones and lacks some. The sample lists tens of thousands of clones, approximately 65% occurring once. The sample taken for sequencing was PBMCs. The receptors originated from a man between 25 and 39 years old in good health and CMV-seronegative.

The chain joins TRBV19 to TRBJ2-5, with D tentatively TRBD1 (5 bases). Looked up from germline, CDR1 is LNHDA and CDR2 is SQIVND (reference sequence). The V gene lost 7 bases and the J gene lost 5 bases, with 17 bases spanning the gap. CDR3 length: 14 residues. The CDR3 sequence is CASTPGQGRETQYF. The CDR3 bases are TGTGCCAGTACCCCGGGTCAGGGTAGGGAGACCCAGTACTTC.

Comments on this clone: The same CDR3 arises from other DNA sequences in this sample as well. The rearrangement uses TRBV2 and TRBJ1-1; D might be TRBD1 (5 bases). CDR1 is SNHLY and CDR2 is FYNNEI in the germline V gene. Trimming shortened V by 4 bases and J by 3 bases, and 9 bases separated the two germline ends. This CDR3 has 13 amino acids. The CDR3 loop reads CASSVQGYTEAFF. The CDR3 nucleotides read TGTGCCAGCAGTGTCCAGGGATACACTGAAGCTTTCTTT. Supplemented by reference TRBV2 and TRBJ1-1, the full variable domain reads EPEVTQTPSHQVTQMGQEVILRCVPISNHLYFYWYRQILGQKVEFLVSFYNNEISEKSEIFDDQFSVERPDGSNFTLKIRSTKLEDSAMYFCASSVQGYTEAFFGQGTRLTVV.

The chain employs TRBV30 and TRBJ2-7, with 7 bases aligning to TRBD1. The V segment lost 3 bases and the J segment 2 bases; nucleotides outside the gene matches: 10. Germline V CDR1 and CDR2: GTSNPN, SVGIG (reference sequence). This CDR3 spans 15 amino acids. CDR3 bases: TGTGCCTGGAGGGGAACCGGGACAGCAGCCTACGAGCAGTACTTC. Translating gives CAWRGTGTAAYEQYF. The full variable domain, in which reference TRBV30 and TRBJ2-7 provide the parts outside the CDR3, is SQTIHQWPATLVQPVGSPLSLECTVEGTSNPNLYWYRQAAGRGLQLLFYSVGIGQISSEVPQNLSASRPQDRQFILSSKKLLLSDSGFYLCAWRGTGTAAYEQYFGPGTRLTVT.

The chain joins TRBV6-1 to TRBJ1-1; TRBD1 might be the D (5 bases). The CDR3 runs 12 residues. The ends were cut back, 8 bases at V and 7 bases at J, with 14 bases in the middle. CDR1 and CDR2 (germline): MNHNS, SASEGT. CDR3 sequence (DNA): TGTGCCAGCTCCCATGGGGGGTGTGAAGCTTTCTTT. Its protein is CASSHGGCEAFF.

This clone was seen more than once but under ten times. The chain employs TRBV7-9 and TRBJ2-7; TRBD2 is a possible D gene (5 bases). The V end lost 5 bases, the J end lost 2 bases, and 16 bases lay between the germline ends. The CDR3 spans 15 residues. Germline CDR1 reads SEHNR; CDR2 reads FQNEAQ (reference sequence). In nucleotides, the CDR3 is TGTGCCAGCAGCCAAGAAGACTACTATACCTACGAGCAGTACTTC. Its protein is CASSQEDYYTYEQYF. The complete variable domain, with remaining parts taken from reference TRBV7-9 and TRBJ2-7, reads DTGVSQNPRHKITKRGQNVTFRCDPISEHNRLYWYRQTLGQGPEFLTYFQNEAQLEKSRLLSDRFSAERPKGSFSTLEIQRTEQGDSAMYLCASSQEDYYTYEQYFGPGTRLTVT.

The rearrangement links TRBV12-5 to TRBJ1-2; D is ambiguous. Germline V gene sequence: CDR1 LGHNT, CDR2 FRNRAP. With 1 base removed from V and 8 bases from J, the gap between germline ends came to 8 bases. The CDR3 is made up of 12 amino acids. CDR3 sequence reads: CASGLGAGGYTF. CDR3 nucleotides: TGTGCTAGTGGTTTGGGAGCAGGAGGCTACACCTTC.

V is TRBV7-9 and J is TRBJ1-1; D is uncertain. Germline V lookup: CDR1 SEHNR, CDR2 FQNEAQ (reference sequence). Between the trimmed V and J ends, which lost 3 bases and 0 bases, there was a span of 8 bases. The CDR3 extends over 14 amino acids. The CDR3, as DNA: TGTGCCAGCAGCTTGGCAGGTCTGAACACTGAAGCTTTCTTT. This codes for CASSLAGLNTEAFF.

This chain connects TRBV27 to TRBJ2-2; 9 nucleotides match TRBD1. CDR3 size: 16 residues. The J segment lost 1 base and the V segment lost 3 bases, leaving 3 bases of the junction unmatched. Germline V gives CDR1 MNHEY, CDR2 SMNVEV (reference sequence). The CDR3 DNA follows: TGTGCCAGCAGTTTGCCGGGACAGGGGAACACCGGGGAGCTGTTTTTT. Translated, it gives CASSLPGQGNTGELFF.

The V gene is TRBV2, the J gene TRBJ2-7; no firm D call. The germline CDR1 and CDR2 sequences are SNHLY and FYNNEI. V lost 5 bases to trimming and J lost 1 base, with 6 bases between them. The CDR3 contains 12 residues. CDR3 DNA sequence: TGTGCCAGCAGTTATGCGTCCTACGAGCAGTACTTC. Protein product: CASSYASYEQYF.

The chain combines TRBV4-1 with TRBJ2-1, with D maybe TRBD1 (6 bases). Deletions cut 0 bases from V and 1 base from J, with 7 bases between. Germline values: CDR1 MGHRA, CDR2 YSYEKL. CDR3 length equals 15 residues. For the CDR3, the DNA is TGCGCCAGCAGCCAAGATCAGGGGTCCTACAATGAGCAGTTCTTC. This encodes CASSQDQGSYNEQFF.

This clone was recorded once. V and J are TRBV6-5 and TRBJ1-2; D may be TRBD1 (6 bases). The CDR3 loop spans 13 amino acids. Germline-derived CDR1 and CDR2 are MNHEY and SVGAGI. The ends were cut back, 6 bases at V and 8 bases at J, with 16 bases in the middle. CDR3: CASRLQGEGGYTF. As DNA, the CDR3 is TGTGCCAGCAGATTACAGGGAGAGGGAGGCTACACCTTC.

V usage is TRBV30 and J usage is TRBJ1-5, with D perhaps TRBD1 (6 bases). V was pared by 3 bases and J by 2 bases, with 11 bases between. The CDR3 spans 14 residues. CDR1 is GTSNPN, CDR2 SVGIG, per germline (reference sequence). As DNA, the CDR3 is TGTGCCTGGAGCGGACAGTCCGGCAATCAGCCCCAGCATTTT. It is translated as CAWSGQSGNQPQHF.

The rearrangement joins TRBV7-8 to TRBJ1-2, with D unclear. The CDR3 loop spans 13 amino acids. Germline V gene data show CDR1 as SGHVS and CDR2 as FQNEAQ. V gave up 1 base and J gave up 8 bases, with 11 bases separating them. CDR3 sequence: CASSLGFAGGYTF. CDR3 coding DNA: TGTGCCAGCAGCTTAGGCTTCGCGGGGGGCTACACCTTC.

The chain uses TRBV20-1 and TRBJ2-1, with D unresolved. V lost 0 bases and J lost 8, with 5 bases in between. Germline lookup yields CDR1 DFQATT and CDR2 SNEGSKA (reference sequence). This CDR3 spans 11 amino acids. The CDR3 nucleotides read TGCAGTGCTAGAGATGGGCATGAGCAGTTCTTC. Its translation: CSARDGHEQFF.

The CDR3 protein is CASSLSLTTGANVLTF. The DNA of the CDR3 is TGTGCCAGCAGTTTATCCTTAACTACTGGGGCCAACGTCCTGACTTTC. J is TRBJ2-6 and V is TRBV28, with D hard to call. The CDR3 loop spans 16 amino acids. Germline-derived CDR1 and CDR2 are MDHEN and SYDVKM. V was clipped by 1 base and J by 2 bases, with 9 bases between them.

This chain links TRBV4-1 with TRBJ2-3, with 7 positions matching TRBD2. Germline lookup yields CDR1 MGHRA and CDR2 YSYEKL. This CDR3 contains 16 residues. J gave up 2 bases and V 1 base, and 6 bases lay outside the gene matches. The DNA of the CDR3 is TGCGCCAGCAGCCAAGGATCTAGCGGAACCACAGATACGCAGTATTTT. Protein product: CASSQGSSGTTDTQYF.

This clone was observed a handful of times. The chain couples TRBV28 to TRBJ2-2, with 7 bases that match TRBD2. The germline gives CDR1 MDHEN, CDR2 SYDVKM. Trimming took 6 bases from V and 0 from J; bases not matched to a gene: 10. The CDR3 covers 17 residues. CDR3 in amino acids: CASRLLSGLTNTGELFF. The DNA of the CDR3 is TGTGCCAGCAGGTTACTTTCGGGACTAACGAACACCGGGGAGCTGTTTTTT.

Written as DNA, the CDR3 is TGCAGCGCCCAAAGCGACAGTTCCGGAGCGAGGGGCTACACCTTC. This codes for CSAQSDSSGARGYTF. The chain uses TRBV29-1 and TRBJ1-2, with D possibly TRBD1 on 5 matching bases. Germline values: CDR1 SQVTM, CDR2 ANQGSEA. This CDR3 spans 15 amino acids. The V end was cut by 7 bases, the J end by 8 bases, with 26 bases between. Complete variable domain (other parts from reference TRBV29-1 and TRBJ1-2): SAVISQKPSRDICQRGTSLTIQCQVDSQVTMMFWYRQQPGQSLTLIATANQGSEATYESGFVIDKFPISRPNLTFSTLTVSNMSPEDSSIYLCSAQSDSSGARGYTFGSGTRLTVV.

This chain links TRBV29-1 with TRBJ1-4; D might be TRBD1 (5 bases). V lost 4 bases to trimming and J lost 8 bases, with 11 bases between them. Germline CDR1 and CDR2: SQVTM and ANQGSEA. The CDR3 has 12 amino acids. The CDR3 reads CSVAGVGEKLFF. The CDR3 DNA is TGCAGCGTTGCGGGGGTTGGCGAAAAACTGTTTTTT.

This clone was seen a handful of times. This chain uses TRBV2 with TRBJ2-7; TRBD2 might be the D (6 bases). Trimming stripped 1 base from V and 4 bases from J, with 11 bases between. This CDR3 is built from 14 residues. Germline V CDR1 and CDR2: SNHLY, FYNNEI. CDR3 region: CASSEGLVGYEQYF. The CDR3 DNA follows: TGTGCCAGCAGTGAAGGACTAGTAGGTTACGAGCAGTACTTC.

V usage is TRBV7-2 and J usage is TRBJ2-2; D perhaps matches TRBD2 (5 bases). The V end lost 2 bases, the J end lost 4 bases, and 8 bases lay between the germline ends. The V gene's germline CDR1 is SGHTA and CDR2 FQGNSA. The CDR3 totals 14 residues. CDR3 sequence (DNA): TGTGCCAGCAGCTTATCCCGGGGCACCGGGGAGCTGTTTTTT. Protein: CASSLSRGTGELFF.

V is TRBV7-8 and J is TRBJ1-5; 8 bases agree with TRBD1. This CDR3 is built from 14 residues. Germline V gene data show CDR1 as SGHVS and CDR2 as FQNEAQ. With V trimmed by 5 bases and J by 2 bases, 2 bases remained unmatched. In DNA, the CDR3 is TGTGCCAGCAGCAAGGACAGGGGCAATCAGCCCCAGCATTTT. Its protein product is CASSKDRGNQPQHF.

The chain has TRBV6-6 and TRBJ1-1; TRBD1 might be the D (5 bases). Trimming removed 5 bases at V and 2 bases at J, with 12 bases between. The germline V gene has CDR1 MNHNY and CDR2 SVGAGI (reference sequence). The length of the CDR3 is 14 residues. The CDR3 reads CASSKHGGNTEAFF. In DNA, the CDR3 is TGTGCCAGCAGTAAACACGGGGGAAACACTGAAGCTTTCTTT.

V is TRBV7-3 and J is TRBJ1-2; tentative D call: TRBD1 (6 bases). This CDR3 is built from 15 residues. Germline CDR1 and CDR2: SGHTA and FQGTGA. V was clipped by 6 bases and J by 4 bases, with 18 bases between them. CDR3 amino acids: CASRSPDSAVYGYTF. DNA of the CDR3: TGTGCCAGCAGATCGCCGGACAGTGCCGTCTATGGCTACACCTTC.

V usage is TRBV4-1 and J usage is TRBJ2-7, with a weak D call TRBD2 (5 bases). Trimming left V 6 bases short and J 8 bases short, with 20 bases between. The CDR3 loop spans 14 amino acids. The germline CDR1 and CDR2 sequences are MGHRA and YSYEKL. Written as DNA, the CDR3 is TGCGCCAGCAGGAGGGCAGAGAATACTCACCAGCAGTACTTC. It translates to CASRRAENTHQQYF.

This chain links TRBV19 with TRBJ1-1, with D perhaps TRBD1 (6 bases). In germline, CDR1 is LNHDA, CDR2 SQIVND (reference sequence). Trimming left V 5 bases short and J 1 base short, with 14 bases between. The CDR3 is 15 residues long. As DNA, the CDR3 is TGTGCCAGTAGTTCCTGGGAAGGGGGGAACACTGAAGCTTTCTTT. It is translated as CASSSWEGGNTEAFF.